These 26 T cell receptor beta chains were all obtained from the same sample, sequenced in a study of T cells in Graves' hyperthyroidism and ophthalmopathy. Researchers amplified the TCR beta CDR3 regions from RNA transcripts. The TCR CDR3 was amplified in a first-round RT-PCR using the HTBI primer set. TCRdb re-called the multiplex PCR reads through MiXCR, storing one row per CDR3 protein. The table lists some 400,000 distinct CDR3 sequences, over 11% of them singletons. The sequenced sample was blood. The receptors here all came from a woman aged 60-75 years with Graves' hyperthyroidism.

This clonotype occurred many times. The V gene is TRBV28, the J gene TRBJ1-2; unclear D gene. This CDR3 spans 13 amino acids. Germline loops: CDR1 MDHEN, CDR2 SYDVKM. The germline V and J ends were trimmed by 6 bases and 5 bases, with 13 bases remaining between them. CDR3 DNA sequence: TGTGCCAGCAGCCACCCCCGGAAGTATGGCTACACCTTC. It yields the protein CASSHPRKYGYTF.

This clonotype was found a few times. The CDR3 sequence: CSVAALAGGNEQFF. The DNA of the CDR3 is TGCAGCGTTGCAGCTCTAGCGGGAGGGAATGAGCAGTTCTTC. The chain uses TRBV29-1 and TRBJ2-1; 12 bases align to TRBD2. V lost 4 bases to trimming and J lost 7 bases; unmatched junction nucleotides: 5. There are 14 residues in the CDR3. The germline gives CDR1 SQVTM, CDR2 ANQGSEA.

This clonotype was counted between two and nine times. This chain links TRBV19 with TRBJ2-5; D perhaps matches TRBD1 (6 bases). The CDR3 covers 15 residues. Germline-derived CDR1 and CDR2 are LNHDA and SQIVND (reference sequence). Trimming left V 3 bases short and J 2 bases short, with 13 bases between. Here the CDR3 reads CASSIWTALQETQYF. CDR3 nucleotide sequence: TGTGCCAGTAGTATTTGGACAGCTCTTCAAGAGACCCAGTACTTC.

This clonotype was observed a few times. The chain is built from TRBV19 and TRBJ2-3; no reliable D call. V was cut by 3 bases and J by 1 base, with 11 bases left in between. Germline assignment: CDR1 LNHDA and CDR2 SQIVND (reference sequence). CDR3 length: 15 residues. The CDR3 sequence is CASSIRGRRTDTQYF. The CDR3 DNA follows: TGTGCCAGTAGTATCAGAGGACGCCGCACAGATACGCAGTATTTT.

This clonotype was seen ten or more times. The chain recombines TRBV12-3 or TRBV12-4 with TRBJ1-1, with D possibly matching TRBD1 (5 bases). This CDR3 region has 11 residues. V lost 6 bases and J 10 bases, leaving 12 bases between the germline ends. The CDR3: CASSPERGAFF. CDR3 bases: TGTGCCAGCAGCCCCGAGAGGGGAGCTTTCTTT.

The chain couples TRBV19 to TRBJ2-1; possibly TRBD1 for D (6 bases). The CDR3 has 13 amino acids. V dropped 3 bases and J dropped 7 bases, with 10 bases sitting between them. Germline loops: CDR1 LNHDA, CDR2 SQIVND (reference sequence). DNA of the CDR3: TGTGCCAGTAGTATTGGACAGCTGAATGAGCAGTTCTTC. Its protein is CASSIGQLNEQFF.

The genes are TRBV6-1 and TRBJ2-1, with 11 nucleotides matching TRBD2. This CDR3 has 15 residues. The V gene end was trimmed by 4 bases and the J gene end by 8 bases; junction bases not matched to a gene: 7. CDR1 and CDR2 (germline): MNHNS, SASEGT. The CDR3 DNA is TGTGCCAGCAGTGGTTATAGCGGGAGGGCCCATGAGCAGTTCTTC. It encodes CASSGYSGRAHEQFF.

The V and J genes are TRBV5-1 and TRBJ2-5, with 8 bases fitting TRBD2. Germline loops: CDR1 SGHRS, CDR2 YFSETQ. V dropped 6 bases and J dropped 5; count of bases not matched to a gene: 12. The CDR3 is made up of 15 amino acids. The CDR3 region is CASNPGTRVAETQYF. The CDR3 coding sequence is TGCGCCAGCAATCCCGGGACTAGAGTCGCCGAGACCCAGTACTTC.

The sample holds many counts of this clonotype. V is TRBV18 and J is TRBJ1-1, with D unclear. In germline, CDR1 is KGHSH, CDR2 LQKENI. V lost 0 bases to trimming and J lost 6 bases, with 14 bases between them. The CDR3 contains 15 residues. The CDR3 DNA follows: TGTGCCAGCTCACCACCATCTCAGGCCCCCTCTGAAGCTTTCTTT. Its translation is CASSPPSQAPSEAFF.

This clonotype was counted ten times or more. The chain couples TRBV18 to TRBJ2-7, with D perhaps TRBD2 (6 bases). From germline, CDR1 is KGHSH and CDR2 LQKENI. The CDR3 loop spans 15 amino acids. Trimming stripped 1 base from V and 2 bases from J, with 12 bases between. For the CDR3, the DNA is TGTGCCAGCTCACCACGGGCTAGCGCTCCCTACGAGCAGTACTTC. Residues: CASSPRASAPYEQYF.

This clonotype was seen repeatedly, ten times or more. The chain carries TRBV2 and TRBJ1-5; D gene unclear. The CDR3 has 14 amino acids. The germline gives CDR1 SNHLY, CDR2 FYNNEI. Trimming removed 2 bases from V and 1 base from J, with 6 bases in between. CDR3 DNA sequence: TGTGCCAGCAGTGAAAGGAGGAGCAATCAGCCCCAGCATTTT. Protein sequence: CASSERRSNQPQHF.

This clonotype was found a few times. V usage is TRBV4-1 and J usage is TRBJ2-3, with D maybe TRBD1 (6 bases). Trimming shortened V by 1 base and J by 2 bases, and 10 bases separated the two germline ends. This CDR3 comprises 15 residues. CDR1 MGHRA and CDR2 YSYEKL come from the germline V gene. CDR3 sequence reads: CASSQVHRVTDTQYF. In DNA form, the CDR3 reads TGCGCCAGCAGCCAAGTTCACAGGGTCACAGATACGCAGTATTTT.

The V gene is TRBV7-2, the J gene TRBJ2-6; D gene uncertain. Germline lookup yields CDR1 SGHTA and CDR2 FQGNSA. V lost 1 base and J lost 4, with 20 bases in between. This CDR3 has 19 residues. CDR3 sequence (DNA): TGTGCCAGCAGCTTAGATTTTAGGTTGAGCTTGCTGGGGGCCAACGTCCTGACTTTC. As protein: CASSLDFRLSLLGANVLTF.

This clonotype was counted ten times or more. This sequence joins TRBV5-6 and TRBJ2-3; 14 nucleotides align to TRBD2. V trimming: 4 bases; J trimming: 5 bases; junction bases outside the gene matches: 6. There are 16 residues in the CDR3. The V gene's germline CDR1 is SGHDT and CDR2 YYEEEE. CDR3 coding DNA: TGTGCCAGCAGCGGCGGGACTAGCGGGAGTATAGATACGCAGTATTTT. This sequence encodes CASSGGTSGSIDTQYF.

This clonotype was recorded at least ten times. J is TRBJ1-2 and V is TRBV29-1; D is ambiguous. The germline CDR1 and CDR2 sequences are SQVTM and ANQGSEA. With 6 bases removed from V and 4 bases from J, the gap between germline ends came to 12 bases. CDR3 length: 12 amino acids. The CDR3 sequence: CSVGPLGYGYTF. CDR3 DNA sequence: TGCAGCGTGGGCCCTTTAGGCTATGGCTACACCTTC.

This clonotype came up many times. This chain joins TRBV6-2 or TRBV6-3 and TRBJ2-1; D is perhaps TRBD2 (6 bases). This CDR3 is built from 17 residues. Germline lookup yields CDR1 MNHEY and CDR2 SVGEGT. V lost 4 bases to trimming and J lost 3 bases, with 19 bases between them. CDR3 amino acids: CASSSKTSRTFYNEQFF. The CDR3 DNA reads TGTGCCAGCAGTTCGAAAACTAGCCGGACTTTCTACAATGAGCAGTTCTTC.

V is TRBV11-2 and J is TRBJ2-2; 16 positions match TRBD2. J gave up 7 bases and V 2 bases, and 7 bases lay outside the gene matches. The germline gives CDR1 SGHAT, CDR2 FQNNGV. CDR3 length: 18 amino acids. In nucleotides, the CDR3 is TGTGCCAGCAGCTTATCTGGGACTAGCGGGAGGGCCTTCGGGGAGCTGTTTTTT. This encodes CASSLSGTSGRAFGELFF.

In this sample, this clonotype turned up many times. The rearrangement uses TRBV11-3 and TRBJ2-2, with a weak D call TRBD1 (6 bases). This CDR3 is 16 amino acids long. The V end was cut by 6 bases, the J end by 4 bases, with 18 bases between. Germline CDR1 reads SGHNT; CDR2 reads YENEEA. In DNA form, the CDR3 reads TGTGCCAGCAGAAAAGGACAGCGCCGTAGCACCGGGGAGCTGTTTTTT. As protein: CASRKGQRRSTGELFF.

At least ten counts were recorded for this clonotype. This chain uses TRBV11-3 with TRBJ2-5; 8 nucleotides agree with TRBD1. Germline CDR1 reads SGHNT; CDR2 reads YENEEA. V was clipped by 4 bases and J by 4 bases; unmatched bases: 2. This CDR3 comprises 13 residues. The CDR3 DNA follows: TGTGCCAGCAGCTCACAGGGGGTAGAGACCCAGTACTTC. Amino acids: CASSSQGVETQYF.

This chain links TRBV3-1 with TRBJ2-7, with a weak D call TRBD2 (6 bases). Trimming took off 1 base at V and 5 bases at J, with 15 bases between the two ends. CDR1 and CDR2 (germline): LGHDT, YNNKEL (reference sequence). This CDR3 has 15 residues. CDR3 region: CASSQVGGISHEQYF. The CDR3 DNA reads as TGTGCCAGCAGCCAAGTTGGCGGGATTTCACACGAGCAGTACTTC.

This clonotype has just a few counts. CDR3 nucleotides: TGCGCCAGCAGCCAAGATTCTCCAGGGCCCTACTACCCGGGACTAGCTGGGGAGACCCAGTACTTC. It encodes CASSQDSPGPYYPGLAGETQYF. The chain combines TRBV4-1 with TRBJ2-5, with TRBD2 matching 9 bases. CDR1 MGHRA and CDR2 YSYEKL come from the germline V gene. Trimming cost V 0 bases and J 5 bases; bases outside gene matches: 25. This CDR3 is 22 amino acids long.

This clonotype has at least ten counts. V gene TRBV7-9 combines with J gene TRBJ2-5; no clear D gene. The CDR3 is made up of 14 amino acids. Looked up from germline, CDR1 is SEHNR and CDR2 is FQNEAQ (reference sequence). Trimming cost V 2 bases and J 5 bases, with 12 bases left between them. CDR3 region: CASSLPLLGETQYF. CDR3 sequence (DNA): TGTGCCAGCAGCTTACCCCTTCTGGGGGAGACCCAGTACTTC. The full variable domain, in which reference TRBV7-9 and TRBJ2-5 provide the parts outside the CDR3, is DTGVSQNPRHKITKRGQNVTFRCDPISEHNRLYWYRQTLGQGPEFLTYFQNEAQLEKSRLLSDRFSAERPKGSFSTLEIQRTEQGDSAMYLCASSLPLLGETQYFGPGTRLLVL.

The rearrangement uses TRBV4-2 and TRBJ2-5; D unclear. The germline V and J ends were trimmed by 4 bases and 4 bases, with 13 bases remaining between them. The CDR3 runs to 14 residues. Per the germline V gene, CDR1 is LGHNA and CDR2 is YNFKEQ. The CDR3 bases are TGTGCCAGCAGCCGCCTATTGGCCCCAGAGACCCAGTACTTC. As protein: CASSRLLAPETQYF.

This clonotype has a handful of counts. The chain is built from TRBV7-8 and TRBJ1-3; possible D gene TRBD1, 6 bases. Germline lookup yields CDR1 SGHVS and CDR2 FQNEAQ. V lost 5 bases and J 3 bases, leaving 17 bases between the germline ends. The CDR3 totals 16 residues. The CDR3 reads CASSPSRGGRGNTIYF. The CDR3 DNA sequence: TGTGCCAGCAGCCCTAGTCGAGGGGGGCGTGGAAACACCATATATTTT. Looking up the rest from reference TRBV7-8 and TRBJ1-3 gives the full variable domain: GAGVSQSPRYKVAKRGQDVALRCDPISGHVSLFWYQQALGQGPEFLTYFQNEAQLDKSGLPSDRFFAERPEGSVSTLKIQRTQQEDSAVYLCASSPSRGGRGNTIYFGEGSWLTVV.

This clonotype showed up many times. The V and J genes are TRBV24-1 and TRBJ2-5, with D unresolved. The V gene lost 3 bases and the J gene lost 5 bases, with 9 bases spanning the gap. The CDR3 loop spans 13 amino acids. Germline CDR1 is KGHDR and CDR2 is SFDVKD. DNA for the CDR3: TGTGCCACCAGTGATCAAGGGATGGAGACCCAGTACTTC. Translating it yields CATSDQGMETQYF.

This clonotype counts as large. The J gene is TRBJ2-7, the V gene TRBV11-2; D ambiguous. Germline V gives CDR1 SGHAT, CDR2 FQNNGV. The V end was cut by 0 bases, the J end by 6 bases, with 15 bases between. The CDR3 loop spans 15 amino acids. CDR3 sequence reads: CASSLENSPIAEQYF. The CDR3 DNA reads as TGTGCCAGCAGCTTAGAGAACAGCCCGATCGCCGAGCAGTACTTC.